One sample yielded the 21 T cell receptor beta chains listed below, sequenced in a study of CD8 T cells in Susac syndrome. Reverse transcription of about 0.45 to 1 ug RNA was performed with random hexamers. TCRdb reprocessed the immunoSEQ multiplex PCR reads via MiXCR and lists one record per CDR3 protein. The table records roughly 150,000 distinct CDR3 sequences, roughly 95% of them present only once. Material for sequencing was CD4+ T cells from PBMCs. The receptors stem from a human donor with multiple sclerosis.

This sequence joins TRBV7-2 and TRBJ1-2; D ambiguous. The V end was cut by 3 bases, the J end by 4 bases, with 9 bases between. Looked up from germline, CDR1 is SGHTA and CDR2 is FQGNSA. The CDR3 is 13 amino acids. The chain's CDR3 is CASSFGSSYGYTF. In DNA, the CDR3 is TGTGCCAGCAGCTTTGGGTCCTCCTATGGCTACACCTTC.

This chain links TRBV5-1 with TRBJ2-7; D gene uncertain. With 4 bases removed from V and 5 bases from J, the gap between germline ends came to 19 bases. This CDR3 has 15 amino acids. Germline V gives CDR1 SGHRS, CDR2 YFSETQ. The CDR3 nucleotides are TGCGCCAGCAGCCTGTCCGGGCCAAGGGCCGACGAGCAGTACTTC. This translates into CASSLSGPRADEQYF.

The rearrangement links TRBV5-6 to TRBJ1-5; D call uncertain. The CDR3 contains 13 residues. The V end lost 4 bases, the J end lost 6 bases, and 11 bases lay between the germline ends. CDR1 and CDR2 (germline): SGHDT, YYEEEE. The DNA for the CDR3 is TGTGCCAGCAGCGTCAGTTGGAGTCAGCCCCAGCATTTT. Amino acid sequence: CASSVSWSQPQHF.

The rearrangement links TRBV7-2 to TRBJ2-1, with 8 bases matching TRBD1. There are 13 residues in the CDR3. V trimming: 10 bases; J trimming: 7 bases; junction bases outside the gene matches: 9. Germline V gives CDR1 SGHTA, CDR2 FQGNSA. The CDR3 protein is CATRSGGLNEQFF. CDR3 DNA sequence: TGTGCCACCAGGTCAGGGGGCTTAAATGAGCAGTTCTTC.

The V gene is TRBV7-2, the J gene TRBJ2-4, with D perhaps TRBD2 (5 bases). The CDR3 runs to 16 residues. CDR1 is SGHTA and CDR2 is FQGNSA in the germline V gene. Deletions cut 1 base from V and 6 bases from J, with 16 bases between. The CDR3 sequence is CASSLERETPGNIQYF. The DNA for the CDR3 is TGTGCCAGCAGCTTAGAGAGGGAAACGCCGGGAAACATTCAGTACTTC.

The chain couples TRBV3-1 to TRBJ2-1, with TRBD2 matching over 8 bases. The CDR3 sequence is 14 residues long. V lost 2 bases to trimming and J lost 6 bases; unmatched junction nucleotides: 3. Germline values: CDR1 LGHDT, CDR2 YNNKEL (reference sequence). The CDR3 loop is CASSQSGRSNEQFF. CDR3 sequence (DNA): TGTGCCAGCAGCCAAAGCGGGAGATCCAATGAGCAGTTCTTC.

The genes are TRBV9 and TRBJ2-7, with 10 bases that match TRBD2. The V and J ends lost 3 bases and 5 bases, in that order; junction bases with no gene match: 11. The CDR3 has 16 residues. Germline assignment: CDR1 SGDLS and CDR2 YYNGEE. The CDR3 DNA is TGTGCCAGCAGCGCACATGTAGCGGGAGGAACAGACGAGCAGTACTTC. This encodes CASSAHVAGGTDEQYF.

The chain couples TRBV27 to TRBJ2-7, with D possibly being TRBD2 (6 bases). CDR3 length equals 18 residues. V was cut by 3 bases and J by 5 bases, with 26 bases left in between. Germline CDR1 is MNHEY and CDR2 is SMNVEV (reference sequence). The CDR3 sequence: CASSLSLASSTLRNEQYF. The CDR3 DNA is TGTGCCAGCAGTTTGAGTCTAGCGTCTTCCACCTTACGGAACGAGCAGTACTTC.

CDR3 coding DNA: TGCAGCGTTGACAAGCACCGTGGGGCCAATGAGCAGTTCTTC. This encodes CSVDKHRGANEQFF. This rearrangement joins TRBV29-1 to TRBJ2-1; D may be TRBD1 (5 bases). The germline gives CDR1 SQVTM, CDR2 ANQGSEA. The V and J ends lost 3 bases and 6 bases respectively, with 15 bases between them. This CDR3 has 14 amino acids.

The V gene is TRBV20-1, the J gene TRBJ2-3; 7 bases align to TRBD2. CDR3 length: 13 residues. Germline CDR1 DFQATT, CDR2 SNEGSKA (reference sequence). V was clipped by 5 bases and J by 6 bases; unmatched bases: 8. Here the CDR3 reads CSARREMKDTQYF. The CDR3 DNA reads TGCAGTGCTCGGCGGGAGATGAAGGATACGCAGTATTTT.

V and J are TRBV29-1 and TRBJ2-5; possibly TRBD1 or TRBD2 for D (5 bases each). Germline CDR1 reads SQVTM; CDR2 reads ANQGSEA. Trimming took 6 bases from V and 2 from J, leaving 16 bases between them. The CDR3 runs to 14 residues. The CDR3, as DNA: TGCAGCGTGGGGGAACCACACCTGCAAGAGACCCAGTACTTC. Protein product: CSVGEPHLQETQYF.

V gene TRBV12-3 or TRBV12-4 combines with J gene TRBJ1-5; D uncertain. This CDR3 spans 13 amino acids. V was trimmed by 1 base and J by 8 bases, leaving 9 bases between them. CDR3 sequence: CASSLGVGEPQHF. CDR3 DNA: TGTGCCAGCAGTTTAGGAGTTGGGGAGCCCCAGCATTTT.

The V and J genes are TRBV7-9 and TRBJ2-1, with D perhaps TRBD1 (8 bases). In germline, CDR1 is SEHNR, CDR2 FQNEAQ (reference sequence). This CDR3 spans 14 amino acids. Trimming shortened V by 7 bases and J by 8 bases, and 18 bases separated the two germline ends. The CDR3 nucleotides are TGTGCCAGCACCGCGGACAGGGAGGGGTATGAGCAGTTCTTC. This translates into CASTADREGYEQFF. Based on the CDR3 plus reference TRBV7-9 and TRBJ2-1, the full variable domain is DTGVSQNPRHKITKRGQNVTFRCDPISEHNRLYWYRQTLGQGPEFLTYFQNEAQLEKSRLLSDRFSAERPKGSFSTLEIQRTEQGDSAMYLCASTADREGYEQFFGPGTRLTVL.

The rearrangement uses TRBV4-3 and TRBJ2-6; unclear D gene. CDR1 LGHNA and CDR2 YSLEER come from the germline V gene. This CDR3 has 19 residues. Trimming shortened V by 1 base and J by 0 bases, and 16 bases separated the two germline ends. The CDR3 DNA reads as TGCGCCAGCAGCCAAGGTGGCCAGATTAGTTTCTCTGGGGCCAACGTCCTGACTTTC. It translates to CASSQGGQISFSGANVLTF.

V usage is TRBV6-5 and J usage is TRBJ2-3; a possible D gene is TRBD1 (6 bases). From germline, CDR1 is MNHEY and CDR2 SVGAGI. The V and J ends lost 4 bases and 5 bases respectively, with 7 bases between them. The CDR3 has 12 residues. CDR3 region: CASSLTGDTQYF. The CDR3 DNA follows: TGTGCCAGCAGTTTGACAGGAGATACGCAGTATTTT.

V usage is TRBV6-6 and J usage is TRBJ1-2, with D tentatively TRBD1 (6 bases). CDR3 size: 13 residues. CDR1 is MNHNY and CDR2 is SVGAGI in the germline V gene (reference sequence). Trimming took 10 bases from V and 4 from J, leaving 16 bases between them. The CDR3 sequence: CATRRGAVYGYTF. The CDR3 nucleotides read TGTGCCACCAGGCGGGGGGCGGTCTATGGCTACACCTTC.

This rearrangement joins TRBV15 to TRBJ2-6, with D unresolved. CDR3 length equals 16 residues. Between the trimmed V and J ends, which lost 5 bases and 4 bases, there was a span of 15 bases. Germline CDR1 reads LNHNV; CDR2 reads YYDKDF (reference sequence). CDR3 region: CATSYRTAHGANVLTF. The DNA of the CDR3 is TGTGCCACCAGCTACCGGACGGCCCACGGGGCCAACGTCCTGACTTTC.

CDR3 sequence reads: CSARDWRTLGEQYF. CDR3 in DNA: TGCAGTGCTAGAGACTGGCGGACCCTTGGGGAGCAGTACTTC. This rearrangement joins TRBV20-1 to TRBJ2-7; D call uncertain. This CDR3 is 14 amino acids long. Trimming took off 0 bases at V and 7 bases at J, with 16 bases between the two ends. The germline gives CDR1 DFQATT, CDR2 SNEGSKA (reference sequence).

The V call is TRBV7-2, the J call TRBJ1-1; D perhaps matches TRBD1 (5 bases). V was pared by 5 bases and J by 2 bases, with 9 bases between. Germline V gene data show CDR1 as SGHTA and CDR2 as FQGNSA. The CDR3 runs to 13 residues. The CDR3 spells CASSPGHNTEAFF. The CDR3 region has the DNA TGTGCCAGCAGCCCAGGACATAACACTGAAGCTTTCTTT.

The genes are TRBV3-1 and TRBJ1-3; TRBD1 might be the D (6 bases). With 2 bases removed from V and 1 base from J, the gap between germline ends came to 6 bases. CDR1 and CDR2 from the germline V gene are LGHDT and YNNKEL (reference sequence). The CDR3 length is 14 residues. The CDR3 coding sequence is TGTGCCAGCAGCCAAACAGGGTCTGGAAACACCATATATTTT. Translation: CASSQTGSGNTIYF. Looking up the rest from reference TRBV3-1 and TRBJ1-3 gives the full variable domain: DTAVSQTPKYLVTQMGNDKSIKCEQNLGHDTMYWYKQDSKKFLKIMFSYNNKELIINETVPNRFSPKSPDKAHLNLHINSLELGDSAVYFCASSQTGSGNTIYFGEGSWLTVV.

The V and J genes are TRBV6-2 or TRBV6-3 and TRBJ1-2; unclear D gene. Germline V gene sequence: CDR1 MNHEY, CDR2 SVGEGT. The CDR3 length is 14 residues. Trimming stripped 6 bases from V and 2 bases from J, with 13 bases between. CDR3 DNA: TGTGCCAGCAGCCGAACTATCGGGAACTATGGCTACACCTTC. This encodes CASSRTIGNYGYTF.